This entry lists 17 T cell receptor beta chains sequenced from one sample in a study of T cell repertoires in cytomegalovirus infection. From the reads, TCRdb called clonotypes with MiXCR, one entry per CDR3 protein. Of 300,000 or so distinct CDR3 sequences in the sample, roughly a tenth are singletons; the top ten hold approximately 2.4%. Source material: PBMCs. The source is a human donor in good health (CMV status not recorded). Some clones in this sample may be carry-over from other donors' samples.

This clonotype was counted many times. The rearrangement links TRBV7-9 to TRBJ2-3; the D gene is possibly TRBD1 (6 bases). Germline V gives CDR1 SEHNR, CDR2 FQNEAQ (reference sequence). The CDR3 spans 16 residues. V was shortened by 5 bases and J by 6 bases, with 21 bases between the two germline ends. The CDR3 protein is CASSVAGTYFRDTQYF. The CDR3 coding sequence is TGTGCCAGCAGCGTCGCCGGGACATACTTTAGGGATACGCAGTATTTT.

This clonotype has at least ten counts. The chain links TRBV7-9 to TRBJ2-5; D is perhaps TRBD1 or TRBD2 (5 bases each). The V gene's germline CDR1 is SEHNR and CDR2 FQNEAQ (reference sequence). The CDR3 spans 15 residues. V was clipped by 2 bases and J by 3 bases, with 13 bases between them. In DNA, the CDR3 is TGTGCCAGCAGCTTAAGTCGGGGCAGGGAAGAGACCCAGTACTTC. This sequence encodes CASSLSRGREETQYF.

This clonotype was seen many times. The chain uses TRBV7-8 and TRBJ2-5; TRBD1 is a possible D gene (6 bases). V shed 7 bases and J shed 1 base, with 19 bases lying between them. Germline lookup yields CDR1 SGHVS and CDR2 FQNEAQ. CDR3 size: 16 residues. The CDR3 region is CASITQKGVGQETQYF. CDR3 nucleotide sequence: TGTGCCAGCATCACTCAGAAGGGGGTTGGCCAAGAGACCCAGTACTTC.

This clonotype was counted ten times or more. CDR3: CAISGDSNQPQHF. The CDR3 nucleotides read TGTGCCATCAGTGGAGATAGCAATCAGCCCCAGCATTTT. The rearrangement joins TRBV10-3 to TRBJ1-5; no clear D. The CDR3 runs 13 residues. Germline CDR1 and CDR2: ENHRY and SYGVKD. V lost 4 bases, J lost 0 bases, and 4 bases lay in between.

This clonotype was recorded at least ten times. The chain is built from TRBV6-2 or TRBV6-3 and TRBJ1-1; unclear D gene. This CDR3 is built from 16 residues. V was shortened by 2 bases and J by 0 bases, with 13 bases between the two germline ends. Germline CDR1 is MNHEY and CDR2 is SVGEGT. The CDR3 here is CASSYDRIGMNTEAFF. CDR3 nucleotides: TGTGCCAGCAGTTACGACCGGATAGGAATGAACACTGAAGCTTTCTTT.

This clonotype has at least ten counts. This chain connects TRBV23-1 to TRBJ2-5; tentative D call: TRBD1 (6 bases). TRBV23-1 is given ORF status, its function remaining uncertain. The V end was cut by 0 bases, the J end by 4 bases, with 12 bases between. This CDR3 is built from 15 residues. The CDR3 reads CASSQSHRVPETQYF. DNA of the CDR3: TGCGCCAGCAGTCAATCCCACAGGGTCCCAGAGACCCAGTACTTC.

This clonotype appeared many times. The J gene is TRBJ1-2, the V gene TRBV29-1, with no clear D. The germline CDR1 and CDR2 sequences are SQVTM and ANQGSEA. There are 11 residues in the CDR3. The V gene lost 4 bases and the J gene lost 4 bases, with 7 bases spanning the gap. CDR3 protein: CSVGPSYGYTF. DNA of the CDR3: TGCAGCGTTGGGCCTTCCTATGGCTACACCTTC.

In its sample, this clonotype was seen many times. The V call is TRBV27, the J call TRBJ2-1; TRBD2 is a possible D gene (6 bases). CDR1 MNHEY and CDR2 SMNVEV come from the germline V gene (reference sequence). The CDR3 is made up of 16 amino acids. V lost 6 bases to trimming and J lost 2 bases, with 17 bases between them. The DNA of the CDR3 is TGTGCCAGCAGATACTTAGTGGGGGGAACCTACAATGAGCAGTTCTTC. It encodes CASRYLVGGTYNEQFF.

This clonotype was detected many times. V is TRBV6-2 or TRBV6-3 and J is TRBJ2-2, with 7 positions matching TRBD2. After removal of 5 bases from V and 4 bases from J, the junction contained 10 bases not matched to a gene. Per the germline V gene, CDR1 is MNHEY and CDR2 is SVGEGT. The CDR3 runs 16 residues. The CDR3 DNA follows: TGTGCCAGCAGTCCCATTCGCGGGGGAACCACCGGGGAGCTGTTTTTT. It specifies CASSPIRGGTTGELFF.

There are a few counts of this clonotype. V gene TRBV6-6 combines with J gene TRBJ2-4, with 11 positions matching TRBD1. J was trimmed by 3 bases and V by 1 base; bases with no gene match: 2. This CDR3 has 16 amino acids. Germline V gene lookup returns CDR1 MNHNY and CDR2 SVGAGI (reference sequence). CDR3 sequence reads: CASSYLGQGGKNIQYF. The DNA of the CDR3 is TGTGCCAGCAGTTACTTGGGACAGGGGGGCAAAAACATTCAGTACTTC.

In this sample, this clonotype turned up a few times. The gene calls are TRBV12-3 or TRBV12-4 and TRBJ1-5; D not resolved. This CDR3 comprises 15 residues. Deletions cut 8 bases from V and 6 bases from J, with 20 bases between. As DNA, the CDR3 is TGTGCCAGCTCCCCGGTTTTTCTTTCCGGTCAGCCCCAGCATTTT. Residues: CASSPVFLSGQPQHF.

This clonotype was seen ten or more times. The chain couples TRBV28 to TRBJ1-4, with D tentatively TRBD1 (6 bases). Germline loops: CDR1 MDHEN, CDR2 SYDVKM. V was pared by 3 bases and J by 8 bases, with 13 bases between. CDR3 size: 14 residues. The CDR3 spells CASSLGAPGEKLFF. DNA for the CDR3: TGTGCCAGCAGTTTGGGGGCGCCGGGCGAAAAACTGTTTTTT.

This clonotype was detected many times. The CDR3 region is CASSGEGRYIQYF. The CDR3 bases are TGTGCCAGCAGTGGAGAGGGAAGGTACATTCAGTACTTC. The chain uses TRBV6-1 and TRBJ2-4; weak D call: TRBD2 (5 bases). This CDR3 is built from 13 residues. The V and J ends lost 4 bases and 8 bases respectively, with 12 bases between them. Germline assignment: CDR1 MNHNS and CDR2 SASEGT.

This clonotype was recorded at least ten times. The CDR3 nucleotides read TGCGCCAGCAGCGTCGGACACCCGGACCCGGGAGAGACCCAGTACTTC. Amino acids: CASSVGHPDPGETQYF. The chain joins TRBV5-1 to TRBJ2-5, with a weak D call TRBD1 (5 bases). CDR1 is SGHRS, CDR2 YFSETQ, per germline. This CDR3 is 16 amino acids long. V gave up 4 bases and J gave up 4 bases, with 20 bases separating them.

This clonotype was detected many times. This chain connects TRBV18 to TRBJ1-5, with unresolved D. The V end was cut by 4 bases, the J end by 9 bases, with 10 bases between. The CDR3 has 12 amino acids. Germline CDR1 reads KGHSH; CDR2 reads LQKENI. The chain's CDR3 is CASSRLDGPQHF. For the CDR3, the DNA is TGTGCCAGCTCACGTCTCGACGGGCCCCAGCATTTT.

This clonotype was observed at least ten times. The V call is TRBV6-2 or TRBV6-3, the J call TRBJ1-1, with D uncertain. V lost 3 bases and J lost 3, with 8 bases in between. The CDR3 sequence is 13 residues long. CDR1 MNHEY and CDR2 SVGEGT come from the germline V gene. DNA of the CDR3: TGTGCCAGCAGTTATTGGGCCCACACTGAAGCTTTCTTT. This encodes CASSYWAHTEAFF.

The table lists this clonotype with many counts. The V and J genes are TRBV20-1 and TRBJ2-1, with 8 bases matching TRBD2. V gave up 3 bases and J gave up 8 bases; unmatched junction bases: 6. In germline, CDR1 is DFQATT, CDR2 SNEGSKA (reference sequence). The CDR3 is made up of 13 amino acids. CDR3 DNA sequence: TGCAGTGCTAGGGTCGGGACTAGTCATGAGCAGTTCTTC. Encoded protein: CSARVGTSHEQFF.